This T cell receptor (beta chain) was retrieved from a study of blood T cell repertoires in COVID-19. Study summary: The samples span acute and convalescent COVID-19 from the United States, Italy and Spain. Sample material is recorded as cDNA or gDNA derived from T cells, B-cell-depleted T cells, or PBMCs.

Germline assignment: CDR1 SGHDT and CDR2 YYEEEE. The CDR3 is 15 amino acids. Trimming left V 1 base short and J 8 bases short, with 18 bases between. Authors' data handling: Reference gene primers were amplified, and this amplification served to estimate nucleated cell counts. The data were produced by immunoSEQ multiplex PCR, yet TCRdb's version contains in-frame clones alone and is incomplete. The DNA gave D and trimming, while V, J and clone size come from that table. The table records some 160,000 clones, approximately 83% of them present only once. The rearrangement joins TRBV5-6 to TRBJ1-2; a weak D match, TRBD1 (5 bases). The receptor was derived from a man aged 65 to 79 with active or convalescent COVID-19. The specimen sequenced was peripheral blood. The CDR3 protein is CASSLYSPSGGGYTF. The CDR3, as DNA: TGTGCCAGCAGCTTGTACAGCCCCTCCGGGGGGGGCTACACCTTC. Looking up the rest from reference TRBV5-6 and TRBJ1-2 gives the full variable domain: DAGVTQSPTHLIKTRGQQVTLRCSPKSGHDTVSWYQQALGQGPQFIFQYYEEEERQRGNFPDRFSGHQFPNYSSELNVNALLLGDSALYLCASSLYSPSGGGYTFGSGTRLTVV.